The 5 T cell receptor beta chains presented below share a single source sample, sequenced in a study of blood T cell repertoires in COVID-19. Assay used: immunoSEQ multiplex PCR; TCRdb lists only in-frame clones, some missing. The table has roughly 250,000 clones, around 88% seen once; the top ten hold 1% to 1.5%. Sequencing used PBMCs or T cells enriched from blood (not recorded which). The receptor source for this set is a middle-aged woman with acute COVID-19.

Of note for this clone: Other DNA sequences in the same sample also yield this CDR3. The chain uses TRBV7-8 and TRBJ2-7; TRBD2 matches at 7 bases. J gave up 2 bases and V 5 bases, and 6 bases lay outside the gene matches. The CDR3 covers 14 residues. Germline V gene lookup returns CDR1 SGHVS and CDR2 FQNEAQ. The CDR3 here is CASSPPAGAYEQYV. CDR3 DNA sequence: TGTGCCAGCAGCCCACCGGCGGGGGCCTACGAGCAGTACGTC.

The rearrangement joins TRBV4-1 to TRBJ1-2; D may be TRBD1 (6 bases). The V gene's germline CDR1 is MGHRA and CDR2 YSYEKL. The V end was cut by 1 base, the J end by 4 bases, with 25 bases between. The CDR3 covers 19 residues. The CDR3 DNA sequence: TGCGCCAGCAGCCAAGTCCGCATAACAGGGCTGGGTCGGAGCTATGGCTACACCTTC. Protein: CASSQVRITGLGRSYGYTF.

The chain uses TRBV6-5 and TRBJ1-5; D gene uncertain. The germline V and J ends were trimmed by 5 bases and 2 bases, with 4 bases remaining between them. Germline CDR1 and CDR2: MNHEY and SVGAGI. The CDR3 extends over 12 amino acids. The CDR3 reads CASSTGNQPQHF. CDR3 in DNA: TGTGCCAGCAGTACAGGCAATCAGCCCCAGCATTTT.

The genes are TRBV19 and TRBJ2-4; D possibly corresponds to TRBD1 (5 bases). Germline-derived CDR1 and CDR2 are LNHDA and SQIVND (reference sequence). The CDR3 runs to 15 residues. The ends were cut back, 5 bases at V and 2 bases at J, with 13 bases in the middle. The chain's CDR3 is CASSRVPGPKNIQYF. The CDR3 DNA sequence: TGTGCCAGTAGTCGGGTCCCAGGGCCCAAAAACATTCAGTACTTC.

The rearrangement joins TRBV7-6 to TRBJ1-5; D call uncertain. Germline V lookup: CDR1 SGHVS, CDR2 FNYEAQ. The V end lost 2 bases, the J end lost 4 bases, and 15 bases lay between the germline ends. The CDR3 sequence is 16 residues long. The CDR3 DNA reads as TGTGCCAGCAGCTTATATGAGGGCCGCGAGAATCAGCCCCAGCATTTT. Amino acid sequence: CASSLYEGRENQPQHF.